This TCR beta chain emerged from a study of quantifying T cell responses using KT2 cells. Looking at the study overall: RNA was reverse transcribed with TCR alpha and beta constant-region primers.

KT2, a clone with a known TCR, was spiked into unfractionated PBMC. Fixed numbers of PBMC received varying amounts of KT2 cells. This clonotype was observed at least ten times. Germline values: CDR1 DFQATT, CDR2 SNEGSKA (reference sequence). This CDR3 spans 15 amino acids. The trim removed 5 bases at V and 6 bases at J, leaving 6 bases unmatched. An oligo carrying a UMI was ligated to the cDNA 3' end. First-round PCR used four to five cycles and beta primers RC1.1 and RC1.2 covering TRBC1 and TRBC2. MiXCR, run by TCRdb on the UMI-ligation and nested PCR reads, gives a single entry per CDR3 protein. The sample includes tens of thousands of distinct CDR3 sequences, approximately 13% of them seen just once.

This sequence joins TRBV20-1 and TRBJ2-3; TRBD2 aligns across 15 bases. The receptor was derived from a human donor. The sample consisted of PBMCs spiked with cells of the T cell clone KT2. The CDR3 DNA reads TGCAGTGCTCTTCGGACTAGCGGGGGGGCCGATACGCAGTATTTT. Encoded protein: CSALRTSGGADTQYF.